The TCR beta chain described here comes from a study of blood T cell repertoires in COVID-19 (TCRdb year 2020). As for the study more broadly: Samples from collaborators originated in the United States, Italy and Spain and spanned both the acute and convalescent phases of COVID-19. The material from the prospective study consisted of cDNA or gDNA derived from T cells, B-cell-depleted T cells, or PBMCs. Subjects who had been exposed to COVID-19, were actively infected with it, or had recovered from it provided the deeply sampled blood TCRbeta repertoires that made up the dataset. The repertoires were released in a freely available public database intended as a resource for research on the immune response to SARS-CoV-2. Samples came from the ongoing ImmuneRACE study (first 160 participants) plus 1,254 subjects from 6 global collaborators. Sample metadata almost always included a de-identified subject ID, COVID-19 status, age in years and sex. Where available, HLA class I and class II types were obtained from metadata supplied by the sample provider rather than from assay-based typing.

TCRbeta CDR3 regions were amplified from genomic DNA by means of the immunoSEQ Assay, a bias-controlled multiplex PCR. The paper's data handling went like this. Within the assay, amplification of reference gene primers was used to estimate how many nucleated cells each sample contained. Sequence reads were collapsed and filtered to measure the absolute abundance of every unique TCRbeta CDR3 rearrangement. For each sample, productive Simpson clonality was calculated as the square root of Simpson's diversity index across productive rearrangements. TCRdb holds this immuneACCESS table with in-frame rearrangements only. Some clones are missing; in checked studies, unresolved V genes explain under half, and the rest has no known cause. V, J and clone size are those of that table, while D and trimming were read from the DNA. In all, the sample holds 250,000 or so clones, and 90% of those were seen once. The biggest ten clones account for roughly 4% of the sample.

Results the study describes overall, beyond this receptor: How much clinical and demographic metadata was included differed by source and by participant, and the metadata was provided uncurated.

As to this clone: What this receptor recognizes is not known. Base qualities are not provided; no much larger clone lies one nucleotide away.

Taken from the germline V gene (reference sequence), the CDR1 and CDR2 loops are LNHNV and YYDKDF. V sheds 2 bases and J sheds 0 bases, leaving 11 bases between their ends. The CDR3 runs 16 residues from the cysteine to the phenylalanine. Only CDR3 DNA is held: 48 bases, read in frame from base 1. Participants in the prospective study were aged roughly 18 to 89 years, lived in 20 to 30 United States geographic areas, and enrolled through a virtual design. To assign participants to cohorts, the prospective study relied on clinical history that participants themselves reported in a screening survey and a study questionnaire. Each participant in the prospective study had whole blood, serum and a nasopharyngeal or oropharyngeal swab collected by mobile phlebotomists. Additional blood draws and questionnaires over an approximately two-month period could optionally be provided by prospective study participants. Before DNA extraction, blood samples from the prospective study were shipped at room temperature or frozen.

The V gene is TRBV15 and the J gene is TRBJ2-1; the D gene is perhaps TRBD2, on 5 matching bases. The sample was PBMCs or T cells enriched from blood (not recorded which). The receptor's source is a woman in her twenties or thirties with acute COVID-19. In nucleotide form, the sequence is TGTGCCACCAGCAGAAATAGCGTGGGCTCCTACAATGAGCAGTTCTTC. It is translated as CATSRNSVGSYNEQFF.